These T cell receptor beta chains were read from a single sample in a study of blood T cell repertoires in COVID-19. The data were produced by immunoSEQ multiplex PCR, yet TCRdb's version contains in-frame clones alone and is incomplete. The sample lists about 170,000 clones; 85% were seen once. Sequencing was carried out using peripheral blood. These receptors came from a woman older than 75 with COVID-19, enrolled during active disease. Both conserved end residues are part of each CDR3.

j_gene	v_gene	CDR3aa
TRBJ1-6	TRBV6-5	CATAEGADSPLHF
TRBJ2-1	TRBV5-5	CASSLTSGGAGLTGEQFF
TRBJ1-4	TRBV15	CATSRYNQGREKLFF
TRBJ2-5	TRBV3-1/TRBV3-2	CASSQARNRQGLETQYF
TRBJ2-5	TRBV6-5	CASRLGTQETQYF
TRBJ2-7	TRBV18	CASSPSDRGQYF
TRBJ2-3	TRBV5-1	CASSFGYTDTQYF
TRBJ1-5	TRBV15	CATSRGQTGSNQPQHF
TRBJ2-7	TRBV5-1	CASSLEGQGSEQYF
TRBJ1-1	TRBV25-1	CATGGANTEAFF
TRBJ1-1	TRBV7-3	CASSPSDRATEAFF
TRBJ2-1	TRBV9	CASSAGGLAGRNNEQFF
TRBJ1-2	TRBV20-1	CGQRLYGYTF
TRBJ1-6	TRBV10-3	CAISEEEGSGGSPLHF
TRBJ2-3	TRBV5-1	CASSFGGSSTDTQYF
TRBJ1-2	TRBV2	CASSEISYYGYTF
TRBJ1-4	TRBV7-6	CASSPQTGRDEKLFF